A selection of T cell receptor beta chains follows, all from one sample in a study of T cell responses to AZD1222 COVID-19 vaccine. The method was immunoSEQ multiplex PCR; TCRdb's version includes in-frame clones alone and lacks a portion of them. The table includes approximately 200,000 clones, approximately 89% detected once. The sample was peripheral blood, taken 28 days after the second AZD1222 dose. The source is an adult who received the AZD1222 COVID-19 vaccine. CDR3s include the opening cysteine and the closing phenylalanine or tryptophan. The D gene is left open where the match is weak. Rows give clone size only sometimes, using once, few, many, or a class for an expanded clone.

v_call	j_call	d_call	clone_size	cdr3_aa	cdr3_nt
TRBV7-9	TRBJ1-1	.	few	CASKDWGARYTEAFF	TGTGCCAGCAAGGACTGGGGGGCGCGTTACACTGAAGCTTTCTTT
TRBV27	TRBJ1-2	.	.	CASSFGGADGYTF	TGTGCCAGCAGTTTTGGGGGCGCTGACGGCTACACCTTC
TRBV6-1	TRBJ2-3	TRBD1	.	CASSESGTGFTDTQYF	TGTGCCAGCAGTGAATCGGGGACAGGCTTCACAGATACGCAGTATTTT
TRBV6-6	TRBJ1-4	.	.	CASSYSGAANEKLFF	TGTGCCAGCAGTTACTCGGGGGCAGCTAATGAAAAACTGTTTTTT
TRBV5-1	TRBJ1-3	.	once	CASRAPSGNTIYF	TGCGCCAGCAGGGCCCCCTCTGGAAACACCATATATTTT
TRBV19	TRBJ1-6	TRBD1	.	CASTPTWTGGRSPLHF	TGTGCCAGTACCCCCACCTGGACAGGGGGCCGGTCACCCCTCCACTTT
TRBV28	TRBJ1-2	TRBD1	.	CASSPGTGGSYTF	TGTGCCAGCAGTCCGGGGACAGGGGGTAGCTACACCTTC
TRBV28	TRBJ2-3	TRBD1	few	CASLTFGTGGADTQYF	TGTGCCAGCCTCACATTCGGGACAGGGGGCGCAGATACGCAGTATTTT
TRBV5-4	TRBJ2-4	.	.	CASSLNYGIQYF	TGTGCCAGCAGCTTGAACTACGGGATTCAGTACTTC
TRBV5-1	TRBJ2-3	.	.	CASSPRLRGSTQYF	TGCGCCAGCAGCCCCCGCCTCAGAGGATCGACGCAGTATTTT
TRBV28	TRBJ2-7	TRBD1	.	CASSFPPGTGGYEQYF	TGTGCCAGCAGTTTTCCCCCGGGGACAGGGGGTTACGAGCAGTACTTC
TRBV5-1	TRBJ1-4	TRBD1	once	CASSTQPGGGNEKLFF	TGCGCCAGCAGCACGCAACCAGGGGGCGGCAATGAAAAACTGTTTTTT
TRBV6-9	TRBJ2-5	.	once	CASSFSQETQYF	TGTGCCAGCAGTTTTAGCCAAGAGACCCAGTACTTC
TRBV12-3/TRBV12-4	TRBJ1-1	.	.	CASSHIREEAFF	TGTGCCAGCAGTCACATCCGGGAGGAAGCTTTCTTT
TRBV28	TRBJ1-1	.	.	CASRQGPGGGGEAFF	TGTGCCAGCAGGCAGGGCCCCGGGGGCGGCGGTGAAGCTTTCTTT
TRBV23-1	TRBJ2-5	TRBD1	.	CASSRIPGQGPPETQYF	TGCGCCAGCAGTCGCATACCGGGACAGGGACCCCCAGAGACCCAGTACTTC
TRBV6-5	TRBJ1-1	TRBD1	.	CASSRGQGRPEAFF	TGTGCCAGCAGTCGGGGACAGGGACGCCCTGAAGCTTTCTTT
TRBV2	TRBJ2-7	.	.	CASIGGDTAYEQYF	TGTGCCAGCATCGGTGGCGACACCGCCTACGAGCAGTACTTC
TRBV18	TRBJ2-1	TRBD2	.	CASSPSTSGSDEQFF	TGTGCCAGCTCACCTAGCACTAGCGGGTCAGATGAGCAGTTCTTC
TRBV3-1/TRBV3-2	TRBJ2-6	.	.	CASSRGANVLTF	TGTGCCAGCAGCCGGGGGGCCAACGTCCTGACTTTC
TRBV6-5	TRBJ1-1	.	.	CASRPLDILGTEAFF	TGTGCCAGCAGACCTCTCGACATATTAGGAACTGAAGCTTTCTTT
TRBV19	TRBJ1-4	.	.	CASSLRVREKLFF	TGTGCCAGTAGCCTACGGGTACGGGAAAAACTGTTTTTT
TRBV30	TRBJ1-3	.	.	CAWSVLTPDSGNTIYF	TGTGCCTGGAGTGTTCTGACACCCGACTCTGGAAACACCATATATTTT
TRBV6-2/TRBV6-3	TRBJ2-7	.	.	CASSPSWGSPGAYEQYF	TGTGCCAGCAGCCCAAGTTGGGGCAGCCCAGGGGCCTACGAGCAGTACTTC
TRBV28	TRBJ1-1	.	few	CASSFSTDTEAFF	TGTGCCAGCAGTTTCAGCACCGACACTGAAGCTTTCTTT
TRBV28	TRBJ2-7	.	.	CASSKGQFSYEQYF	TGTGCCAGCAGTAAAGGACAGTTCTCCTACGAGCAGTACTTC